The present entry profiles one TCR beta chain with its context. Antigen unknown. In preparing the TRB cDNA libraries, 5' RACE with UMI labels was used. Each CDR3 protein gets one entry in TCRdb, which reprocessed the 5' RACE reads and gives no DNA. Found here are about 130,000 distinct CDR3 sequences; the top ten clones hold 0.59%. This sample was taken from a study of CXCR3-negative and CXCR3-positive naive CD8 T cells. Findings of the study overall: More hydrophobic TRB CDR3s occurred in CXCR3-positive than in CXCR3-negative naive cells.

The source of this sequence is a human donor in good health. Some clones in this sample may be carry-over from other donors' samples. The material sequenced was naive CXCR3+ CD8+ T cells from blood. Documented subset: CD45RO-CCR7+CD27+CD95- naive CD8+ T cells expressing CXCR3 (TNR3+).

The CDR3 loop reads CASIVAGGPGETQYF. V gene TRBV7-9 combines with J gene TRBJ2-5; TCRdb designates TRBD1, a call that cannot be tested without DNA. Germline CDR1 reads SEHNR; CDR2 reads FQNEAQ (reference sequence). The CDR3 length is 15 residues.